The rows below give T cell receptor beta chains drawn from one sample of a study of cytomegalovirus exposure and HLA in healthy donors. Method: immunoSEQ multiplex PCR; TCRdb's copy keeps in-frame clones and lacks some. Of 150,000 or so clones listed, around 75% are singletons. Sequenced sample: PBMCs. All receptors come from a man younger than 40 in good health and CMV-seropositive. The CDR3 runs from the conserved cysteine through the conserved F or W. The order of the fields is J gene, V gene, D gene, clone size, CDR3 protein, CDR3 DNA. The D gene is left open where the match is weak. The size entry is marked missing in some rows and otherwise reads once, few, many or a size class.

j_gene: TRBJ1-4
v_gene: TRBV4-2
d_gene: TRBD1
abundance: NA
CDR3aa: CASSQETGEEKLFF
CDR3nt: TGTGCCAGCAGCCAAGAGACAGGGGAAGAAAAACTGTTTTTT

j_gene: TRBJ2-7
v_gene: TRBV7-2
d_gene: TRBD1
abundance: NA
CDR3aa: CASTPGTGAYEQYF
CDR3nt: TGTGCCAGCACCCCGGGGACAGGGGCCTACGAGCAGTACTTC

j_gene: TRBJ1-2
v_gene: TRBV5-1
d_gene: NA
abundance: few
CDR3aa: CASSLQDTYGYTF
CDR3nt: TGCGCCAGCAGCTTGCAGGATACCTATGGCTACACCTTC

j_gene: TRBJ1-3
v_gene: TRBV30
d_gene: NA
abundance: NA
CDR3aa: CAWTPGGNTIYF
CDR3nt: TGTGCCTGGACCCCGGGGGGAAACACCATATATTTT

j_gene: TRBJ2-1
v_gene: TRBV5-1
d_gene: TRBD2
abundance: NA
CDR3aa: CASSLARTSRGEQFF
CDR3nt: TGCGCCAGCAGCTTGGCCAGGACTAGCCGGGGTGAGCAGTTCTTC

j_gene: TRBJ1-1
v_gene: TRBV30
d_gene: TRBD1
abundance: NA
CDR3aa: CAWDRASNTEAFF
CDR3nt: TGTGCCTGGGACAGGGCCTCGAACACTGAAGCTTTCTTT

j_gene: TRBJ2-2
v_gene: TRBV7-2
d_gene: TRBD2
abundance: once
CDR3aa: CASSTGGAGTGELFF
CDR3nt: TGTGCCAGCAGCACCGGGGGGGCCGGCACCGGGGAGCTGTTTTTT

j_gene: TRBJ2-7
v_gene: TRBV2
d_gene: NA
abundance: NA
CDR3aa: CASRGGDGISYEQYF
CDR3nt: TGTGCCAGCAGGGGCGGGGACGGGATTTCCTACGAGCAGTACTTC

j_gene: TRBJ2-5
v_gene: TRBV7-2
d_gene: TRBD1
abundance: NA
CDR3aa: CASSLAWDRQETQYF
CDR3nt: TGTGCCAGCAGCTTAGCCTGGGACAGGCAAGAGACCCAGTACTTC

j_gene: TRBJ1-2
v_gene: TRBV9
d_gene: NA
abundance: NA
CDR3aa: CASSVEVNGQGKGYTF
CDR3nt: TGTGCCAGCAGCGTAGAAGTAAATGGGCAGGGAAAGGGCTACACCTTC